What follows describes a single T cell receptor (beta chain). Its target is unknown. Each TCR beta library was made by quantitative 5'-RACE that incorporated molecular barcodes. TCRdb re-called the 5' RACE reads with MiXCR, one entry per CDR3 protein. The sample holds 200,000 to 300,000 distinct CDR3 sequences; under 30% are singletons and the top ten take 0.61%. This entry is derived from a study of CD8 T cells in ankylosing spondylitis. Points from the study as a whole: Clones linked to disease were reported to show significant enrichment in matched ankylosing spondylitis synovial fluid.

The V and J ends lost 0 bases and 1 base respectively, with 7 bases between them. Germline loops: CDR1 DFQATT, CDR2 SNEGSKA (reference sequence). The CDR3 consists of 13 residues. The clonotype was recovered from a male donor with ankylosing spondylitis or in good health (not recorded which). The chain recombines TRBV20-1 with TRBJ2-7; no clear D. The sample was blood, either unsorted or a sorted T cell fraction (not recorded which). CDR3 protein: CSAREPRSYEQYF. CDR3 coding DNA: TGCAGTGCTAGAGAGCCAAGGTCCTACGAGCAGTACTTC.